The clone carrying this T cell receptor beta chain was seen a few times. The antigen remains undetermined. This record belongs to a study of T cells after posttransplantation cyclophosphamide. Using immunoSEQ multiplex PCR, the repertoire was profiled, and TCRdb retains in-frame clones only, with some absent. There are approximately 39,000 clones in the sample, none observed a single time. V lost 3 bases and J lost 7, with 15 bases in between. Germline CDR1 and CDR2: ENHRY and SYGVKD. The CDR3 is 14 amino acids. Findings and caveats of the study: Recipient CMV seropositivity and CMV reactivation strongly tracked TRB clonality.

The receptor comes from a girl aged 10-17 years in good health, CMV-negative, and a related stem cell transplant donor. Sequences were obtained from PBMCs. V and J are TRBV10-3 and TRBJ1-2; D is possibly TRBD1 (5 bases). CDR3 in DNA: TGTGCCATCAGTGATGGGTACAGGCCCGGTGGCTACACCTTC. Its protein is CAISDGYRPGGYTF.